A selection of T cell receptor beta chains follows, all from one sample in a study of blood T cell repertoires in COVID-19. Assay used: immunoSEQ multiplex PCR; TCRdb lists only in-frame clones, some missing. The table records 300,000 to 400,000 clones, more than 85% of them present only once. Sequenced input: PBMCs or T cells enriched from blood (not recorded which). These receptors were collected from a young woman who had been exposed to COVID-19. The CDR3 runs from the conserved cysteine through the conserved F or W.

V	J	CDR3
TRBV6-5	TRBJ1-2	CASSMQAIYGYTF
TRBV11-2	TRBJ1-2	CASSLGGPSNYGYTF
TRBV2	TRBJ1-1	CASSATYRQGATEAFF
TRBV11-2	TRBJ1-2	CASSADRAGDGYTF
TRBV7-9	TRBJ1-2	CASSLIGSYGYTF
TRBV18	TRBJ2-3	CASSPYGAGTDTQYF
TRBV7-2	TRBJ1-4	CASSLDPDSPHEKLFF
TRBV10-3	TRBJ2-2	CAIRGTGGNTGELFF
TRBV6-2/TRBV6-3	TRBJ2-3	CASSYPSGRGFTPSTDTQYF
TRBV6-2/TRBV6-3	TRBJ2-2	CASSSDWNTGELFF
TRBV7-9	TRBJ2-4	CASSLVSGTDRAKNIQYF
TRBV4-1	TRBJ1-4	CASSPRQVQIEKLFF
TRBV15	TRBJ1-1	CATSRGVYTEAFF
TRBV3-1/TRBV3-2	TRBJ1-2	CASSQDFYRVAGYTF
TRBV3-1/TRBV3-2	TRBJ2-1	CASSQVLTGSSYNEQFF
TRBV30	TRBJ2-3	CAGSRGVTDTQYF
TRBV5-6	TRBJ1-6	CASSLARGSSYNSPLHF
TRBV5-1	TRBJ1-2	CASSLAGVGDGYTF
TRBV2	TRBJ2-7	CASSEDFEGTSYEQYF
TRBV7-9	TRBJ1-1	CASSPRGGRMNTEAFF
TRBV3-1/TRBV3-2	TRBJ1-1	CASSQEGAGNTEAFF
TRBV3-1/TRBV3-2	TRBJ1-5	CASSQGSYSNQPQHF
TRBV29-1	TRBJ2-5	CSVAGGTETQYF
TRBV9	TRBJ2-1	CASSKDRPGYNEQFF
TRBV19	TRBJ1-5	CASSSGGGNQPQHF
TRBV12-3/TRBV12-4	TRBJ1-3	CASSRGSLGTIYF
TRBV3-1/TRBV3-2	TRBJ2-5	CASSPSTGGATIGAQYF
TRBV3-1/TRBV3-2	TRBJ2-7	CASSQGMGRGDEQYF
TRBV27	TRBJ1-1	CASSLSIRGRAEAFF
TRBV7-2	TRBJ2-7	CASSSRDGGAYEQYF
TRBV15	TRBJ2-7	CATSKQIQGSYEQYF
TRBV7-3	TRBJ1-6	CASSLKGQVGAYNSPLHF
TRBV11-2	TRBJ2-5	CASSPTRGKETQYF
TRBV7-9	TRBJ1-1	CASSSLEGTEAFF
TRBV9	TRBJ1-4	CASSEQGLAEKLFF
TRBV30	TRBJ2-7	CAWSGVYEQYF
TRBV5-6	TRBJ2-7	CASSLAEADEQYF
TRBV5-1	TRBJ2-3	CASSSTGPVGTDTQYF
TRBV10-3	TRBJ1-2	CAISPNANYGYTF
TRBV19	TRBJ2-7	CASSITRGSYEQYF
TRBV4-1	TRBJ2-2	CASSQEGSSGTGELFF